This T cell receptor beta chain emerged from a study of T cells in tumors after PD-1 blockade. Study-level information: A subset received ongoing vismodegib 150 mg daily alongside anti-PD-1 therapy. Mean per blood sample: about 110,000 templates (about 24,000-270,000), about 40,000 unique clonotypes.

The method was immunoSEQ multiplex PCR; TCRdb's version includes in-frame clones alone and lacks a portion of them. The sample lists some 47,000 clones, approximately 75% occurring once. The germline gives CDR1 KGHSH, CDR2 LQKENI. Trimming stripped 2 bases from V and 6 bases from J, with 7 bases between. The CDR3 consists of 12 residues. The chain combines TRBV18 with TRBJ2-5, with unresolved D. The sequence was obtained from a human donor with basal cell carcinoma. This specimen consisted of PBMCs, obtained before anti-PD-1 treatment. The CDR3 loop reads CASSPEGKTQYF. CDR3 coding DNA: TGTGCCAGCTCACCAGAAGGAAAGACCCAGTACTTC. Using reference TRBV18 and TRBJ2-5 for the parts outside the CDR3, the full variable domain is NAGVMQNPRHLVRRRGQEARLRCSPMKGHSHVYWYRQLPEEGLKFMVYLQKENIIDESGMPKERFSAEFPKEGPSILRIQQVVRGDSAAYFCASSPEGKTQYFGPGTRLLVL.